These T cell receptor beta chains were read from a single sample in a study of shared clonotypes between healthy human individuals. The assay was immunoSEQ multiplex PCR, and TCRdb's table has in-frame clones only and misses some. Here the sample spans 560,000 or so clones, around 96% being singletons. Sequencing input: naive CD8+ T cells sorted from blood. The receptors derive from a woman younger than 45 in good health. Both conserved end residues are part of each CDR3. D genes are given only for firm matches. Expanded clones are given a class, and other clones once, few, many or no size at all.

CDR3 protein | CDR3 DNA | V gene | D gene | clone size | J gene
CASSSQGSRGEKLFF | TGTGCCAGCAGCTCTCAGGGCTCACGGGGTGAAAAACTGTTTTTT | TRBV7-2 | NA | NA | TRBJ1-4
CASSTTGSYEQYF | TGTGCCAGCAGCACAACAGGGTCCTACGAGCAGTACTTC | TRBV7-2 | NA | NA | TRBJ2-7
CASRGPKEAYEQYF | TGTGCCAGCAGAGGACCGAAGGAGGCCTACGAGCAGTACTTC | TRBV7-9 | NA | NA | TRBJ2-7
CASSSDRGYGTQYF | TGTGCCAGCAGTTCCGACAGGGGGTACGGGACCCAGTACTTC | TRBV28 | TRBD1 | NA | TRBJ2-5
CASSQGRSSSYEQYF | TGCGCCAGCAGCCAGGGTAGGTCGAGCTCCTACGAGCAGTACTTC | TRBV4-1 | NA | NA | TRBJ2-7
CASSPGLRIQETQYF | TGTGCCAGCAGTCCAGGACTCAGGATTCAAGAGACCCAGTACTTC | TRBV2 | NA | NA | TRBJ2-5
CASSLLGWYNEQFF | TGTGCCAGCAGCTTGCTGGGGTGGTACAATGAGCAGTTCTTC | TRBV5-8 | NA | NA | TRBJ2-1
CASSVLGGLGGELFF | TGTGCCAGCAGCGTCCTAGGGGGGCTTGGCGGGGAGCTGTTTTTT | TRBV9 | NA | NA | TRBJ2-2
CASSSSSGRSYNEQFF | TGTGCCAGCAGCTCTTCCAGCGGGAGGTCCTACAATGAGCAGTTCTTC | TRBV7-8 | TRBD2 | NA | TRBJ2-1
CASSQPLTGTGSGYGYTF | TGCGCCAGCAGCCAACCATTGACCGGGACAGGGTCCGGCTATGGCTACACCTTC | TRBV4-1 | TRBD1 | NA | TRBJ1-2
CASSIAVYNEQFF | TGTGCCAGTAGTATAGCGGTATACAATGAGCAGTTCTTC | TRBV19 | NA | NA | TRBJ2-1
CASSPGRGTFQNQPQHF | TGTGCCAGCAGTCCTGGACGGGGGACATTTCAAAATCAGCCCCAGCATTTT | TRBV28 | NA | NA | TRBJ1-5
CASSRLATTYEQYF | TGTGCCAGCAGCCGACTAGCGACGACCTACGAGCAGTACTTC | TRBV5-5 | TRBD2 | NA | TRBJ2-7
CASSDTPGPNNEQFF | TGTGCCAGCAGCGACACGCCGGGACCCAACAATGAGCAGTTCTTC | TRBV6-4 | NA | NA | TRBJ2-1
CASGLLGTGYEQYF | TGTGCCAGCGGCCTCCTAGGGACAGGGTACGAGCAGTACTTC | TRBV28 | TRBD1 | NA | TRBJ2-7
CASSRGSHTGTVTYEQYF | TGCGCCAGCAGCCGAGGAAGCCATACCGGGACGGTTACCTACGAGCAGTACTTC | TRBV4-1 | NA | NA | TRBJ2-7
CASSPASGHTYEQYF | TGTGCCAGCAGCCCCGCTAGCGGTCATACCTACGAGCAGTACTTC | TRBV7-6 | TRBD2 | few | TRBJ2-7
CASGHGGSYGYTF | TGTGCCAGCGGTCACGGGGGAAGCTATGGCTACACCTTC | TRBV27 | NA | NA | TRBJ1-2
CATGHLSGNTIYF | TGTGCCACCGGACATCTCTCTGGAAACACCATATATTTT | TRBV7-9 | NA | NA | TRBJ1-3
CASSLVLAAPDTQYF | TGTGCCAGCAGCTTAGTACTAGCAGCTCCAGATACGCAGTATTTT | TRBV11-2 | NA | NA | TRBJ2-3
CASSSSGEKLFF | TGTGCCAGCAGTTCCTCAGGGGAAAAACTGTTTTTT | TRBV27 | NA | once | TRBJ1-4
CATSTGLAGNEQFF | TGTGCCACCAGCACGGGACTAGCGGGGAATGAGCAGTTCTTC | TRBV15 | TRBD2 | NA | TRBJ2-1
CASSLATHYEQYF | TGTGCCAGCAGCTTGGCCACTCACTACGAGCAGTACTTC | TRBV5-6 | NA | NA | TRBJ2-7
CASSPKRQGYEQYF | TGCGCCAGCAGCCCCAAGCGACAGGGGTACGAGCAGTACTTC | TRBV5-1 | TRBD1 | NA | TRBJ2-7
CASSLSGGFRGYTF | TGTGCCAGCAGTTTAAGTGGGGGGTTTCGTGGCTACACCTTC | TRBV27 | NA | NA | TRBJ1-2
CASSSTRGYEQFF | TGCGCCAGCAGCTCAACCCGGGGCTATGAGCAGTTCTTC | TRBV5-1 | NA | NA | TRBJ2-1
CASSPPDSSYNEQFF | TGTGCCAGCAGTCCACCGGACAGCTCCTACAATGAGCAGTTCTTC | TRBV27 | NA | NA | TRBJ2-1
CASSSLTSGSTDTQYF | TGCGCCAGCAGCTCCTTGACTAGCGGGAGCACAGATACGCAGTATTTT | TRBV5-1 | TRBD2 | once | TRBJ2-3
CASSLEASHVGSGTEAFF | TGTGCCAGCAGCTTGGAGGCCTCTCATGTCGGATCCGGCACTGAAGCTTTCTTT | TRBV5-4 | NA | NA | TRBJ1-1
CASRQGPISNQPQHF | TGTGCCAGTCGACAGGGCCCTATTAGCAATCAGCCCCAGCATTTT | TRBV19 | TRBD1 | once | TRBJ1-5
CASSPDGTRGFDSSYEQYF | TGTGCCAGCAGCCCTGACGGGACTAGGGGGTTCGATTCTTCCTACGAGCAGTACTTC | TRBV5-6 | TRBD2 | NA | TRBJ2-7
CASSLEGLTDTQYF | TGCGCCAGCAGCTTGGAGGGACTTACAGATACGCAGTATTTT | TRBV5-1 | NA | NA | TRBJ2-3
CASSFGTHYGYTF | TGTGCCAGCAGTTTTGGGACGCATTATGGCTACACCTTC | TRBV27 | NA | NA | TRBJ1-2
CASSPGTGRRYEQYF | TGTGCCAGCAGCCCGGGAACAGGGAGGAGGTACGAGCAGTACTTC | TRBV13 | NA | NA | TRBJ2-7
CASSVGQGPYEQYF | TGTGCCAGCAGTGTCGGACAGGGGCCCTACGAGCAGTACTTC | TRBV6-1 | TRBD1 | NA | TRBJ2-7
CAWGHGGSYNEQFF | TGTGCCTGGGGGCATGGGGGATCCTACAATGAGCAGTTCTTC | TRBV30 | NA | once | TRBJ2-1
CASSSESGEIADTQYF | TGTGCCAGCAGTTCAGAGAGCGGGGAGATCGCAGATACGCAGTATTTT | TRBV6-5 | TRBD2 | NA | TRBJ2-3
CASGGGTSYEQYF | TGTGCCAGCGGGGGGGGCACCTCCTACGAGCAGTACTTC | TRBV27 | NA | NA | TRBJ2-7
CASSERSVGGYTF | TGTGCCAGCAGTGAAAGGTCGGTCGGAGGCTACACCTTC | TRBV2 | NA | NA | TRBJ1-2
CASRHRGYNQPQHF | TGTGCCAGCAGGCACAGGGGCTATAATCAGCCCCAGCATTTT | TRBV14 | TRBD1 | NA | TRBJ1-5